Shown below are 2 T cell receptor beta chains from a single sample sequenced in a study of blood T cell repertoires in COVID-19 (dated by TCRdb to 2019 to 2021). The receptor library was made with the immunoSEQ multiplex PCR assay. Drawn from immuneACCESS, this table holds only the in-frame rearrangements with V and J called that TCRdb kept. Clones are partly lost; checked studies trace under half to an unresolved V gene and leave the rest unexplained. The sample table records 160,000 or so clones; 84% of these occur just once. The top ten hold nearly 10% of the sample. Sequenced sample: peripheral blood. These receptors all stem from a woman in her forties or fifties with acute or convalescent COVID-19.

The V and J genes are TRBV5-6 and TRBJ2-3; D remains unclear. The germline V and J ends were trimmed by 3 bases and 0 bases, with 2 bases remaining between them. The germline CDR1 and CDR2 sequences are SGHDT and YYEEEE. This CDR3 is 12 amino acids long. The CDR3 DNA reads TGTGCCAGCAGCTCTAGCACAGATACGCAGTATTTT. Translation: CASSSSTDTQYF.

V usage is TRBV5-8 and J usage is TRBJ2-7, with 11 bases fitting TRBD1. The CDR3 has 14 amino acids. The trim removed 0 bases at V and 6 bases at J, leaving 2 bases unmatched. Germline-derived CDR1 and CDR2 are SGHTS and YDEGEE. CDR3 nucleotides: TGTGCCAGCAGCTTGGGCGGGACAGGGGGCGAGCAGTACTTC. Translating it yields CASSLGGTGGEQYF. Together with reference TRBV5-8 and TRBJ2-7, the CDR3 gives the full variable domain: EAGVTQSPTHLIKTRGQQATLRCSPISGHTSVYWYQQALGLGLQFLLWYDEGEERNRGNFPPRFSGRQFPNYSSELNVNALELEDSALYLCASSLGGTGGEQYFGPGTRLTVT.